The text below deals with one T cell receptor beta chain. The data are from a study of blood T cell repertoires in COVID-19. Looking at the study overall: The United States, Italy and Spain were the sources of the acute and convalescent COVID-19 samples. T cells, B-cell-depleted T cells, or PBMCs provided the cDNA or gDNA that served as material.

Libraries were prepared by immunoSEQ multiplex PCR; TCRdb keeps only in-frame clonotypes and omits some of them. Among around 230,000 clones, roughly 88% were seen once, and the ten largest hold 3.5% to 4.5%. Participants' reported clinical history set cohort assignment. Unmatched junction bases numbered 3, after V lost 4 bases and J lost 9 bases. CDR1 LNHDA and CDR2 SQIVND come from the germline V gene (reference sequence). The CDR3 has 14 amino acids. The chain combines TRBV19 with TRBJ2-1; 13 nucleotides align to TRBD2. The specimen sequenced was PBMCs or T cells enriched from blood (not recorded which). The TCR was taken from a woman aged 40 to 55 with acute COVID-19. The CDR3 DNA follows: TGTGCCAGTAGTAACGGACTAGCGGGGGTTGAGCAGTTCTTC. Protein: CASSNGLAGVEQFF.